These T cell receptor beta chains were read from a single sample in a study of human T cells and chemical hapten exposure. One entry per CDR3 protein results from TCRdb running MiXCR on the RACE reads. The data contain about 82,000 distinct CDR3 sequences, approximately 8% of them singletons. Sequences were obtained from whole blood. The receptors originated from a male donor in good health. Some clones in this sample may be carry-over from other donors' samples. CDR3s include the opening cysteine and the closing phenylalanine or tryptophan. D genes are given only for firm matches. The size entry is marked missing in some rows and otherwise reads once, few, many or a size class.

D: .
size: .
V: TRBV11-3
J: TRBJ2-1
CDR3: CASSLDSSIPKNEQFF
DNA: TGTGCCAGCAGCTTAGACTCCTCTATCCCGAAGAATGAGCAGTTCTTC

D: .
size: .
V: TRBV4-3
J: TRBJ2-7
CDR3: CASSHSQSSYEQYF
DNA: TGCGCCAGCAGCCACTCTCAGAGTTCCTACGAGCAGTACTTC

D: TRBD2
size: .
V: TRBV12-3/TRBV12-4
J: TRBJ2-1
CDR3: CASRTSGGGGEQFF
DNA: TGTGCCAGCAGGACTAGCGGGGGAGGAGGTGAGCAGTTCTTC

D: TRBD2
size: few
V: TRBV29-1
J: TRBJ2-5
CDR3: CSVEGPASGGETQYF
DNA: TGCAGCGTTGAAGGTCCCGCTAGCGGGGGAGAGACCCAGTACTTC

D: .
size: .
V: TRBV5-1
J: TRBJ2-3
CDR3: CASSGEVQGPSDTQYF
DNA: TGCGCCAGCAGCGGCGAGGTCCAGGGGCCTTCAGATACGCAGTATTTT

D: TRBD2
size: .
V: TRBV6-5
J: TRBJ2-3
CDR3: CASSYRGGTTDTQYF
DNA: TGTGCCAGCAGTTACCGGGGGGGTACCACAGATACGCAGTATTTT

D: .
size: many
V: TRBV6-2/TRBV6-3
J: TRBJ1-1
CDR3: CASSSMYRGRKNTEAFF
DNA: TGTGCCAGCAGTTCGATGTACCGGGGACGGAAGAACACTGAAGCTTTCTTT

D: TRBD1
size: .
V: TRBV28
J: TRBJ1-2
CDR3: CASSLTGTGQNYGYTF
DNA: TGTGCCAGCAGTTTAACCGGGACAGGGCAGAACTATGGCTACACCTTC

D: .
size: few
V: TRBV12-3/TRBV12-4
J: TRBJ1-1
CDR3: CASSLSGVMNTEAFF
DNA: TGTGCCAGCAGTTTGTCAGGGGTCATGAACACTGAAGCTTTCTTT

D: TRBD1
size: few
V: TRBV6-1
J: TRBJ2-5
CDR3: CASSEYRDRTGTQYF
DNA: TGTGCCAGCAGTGAATACCGGGACAGGACAGGGACCCAGTACTTC

D: TRBD1
size: .
V: TRBV3-1
J: TRBJ1-2
CDR3: CASSQDSDRGTYGYTF
DNA: TGTGCCAGCAGCCAAGATTCCGACAGGGGAACCTATGGCTACACCTTC

D: .
size: few
V: TRBV12-3/TRBV12-4
J: TRBJ1-3
CDR3: CASSVHSGNTIYF
DNA: TGTGCCAGCAGTGTCCACTCTGGAAACACCATATATTTT